Below, one TCR beta chain is given with its context. Its antigen is as yet unknown. The data derive from a study of blood T cells in healthy people across ages. Study-wide findings and caveats: Relative to aged donors, long-lived donors carried more naive CD4+ cells and displayed higher diversity.

PBMCs numbering at least 6 million were isolated per sample. V gave up 5 bases and J gave up 1 base, with 14 bases separating them. Germline values: CDR1 SGHVS, CDR2 FNYEAQ. The CDR3 covers 16 residues. The authors ran a second PCR of 7 to 11 cycles using a sample-barcoded 5' primer and a J-beta primer mix. Every molecule of cDNA carried a tag from a template-switch adaptor with 12 random nucleotides. TCRdb re-derived calls from the 5' RACE reads in MiXCR, one entry per CDR3 protein. Of around 1,800,000 distinct CDR3 sequences detected, 35% to 50% appear once; the ten largest clones hold 23%. The chain couples TRBV7-6 to TRBJ2-2; perhaps D is TRBD1 or TRBD2 (6 bases each). Specimen: blood. The source is a human donor in good health. The CDR3 sequence: CASSQRGGLNTGELFF. CDR3 nucleotides: TGTGCCAGCAGCCAGCGAGGGGGGCTGAACACCGGGGAGCTGTTTTTT.